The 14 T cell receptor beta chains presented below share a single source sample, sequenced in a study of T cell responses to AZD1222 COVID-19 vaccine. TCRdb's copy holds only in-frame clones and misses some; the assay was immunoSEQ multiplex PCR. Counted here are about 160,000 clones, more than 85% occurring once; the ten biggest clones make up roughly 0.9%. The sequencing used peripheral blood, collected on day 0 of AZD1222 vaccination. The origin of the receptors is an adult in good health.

The DNA of the CDR3 is TGTGCCAGCAGTTACCACACTGAAGCTTTCTTT. Translating it yields CASSYHTEAFF. This rearrangement joins TRBV12-3 or TRBV12-4 to TRBJ1-1; D remains unclear. V lost 4 bases and J 3 bases, leaving 3 bases between the germline ends. This CDR3 contains 11 residues.

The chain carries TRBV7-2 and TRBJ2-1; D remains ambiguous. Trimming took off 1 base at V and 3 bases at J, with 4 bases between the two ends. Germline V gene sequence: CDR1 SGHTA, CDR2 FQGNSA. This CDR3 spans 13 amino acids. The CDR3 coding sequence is TGTGCCAGCAGCTTAGGGAGCTACAATGAGCAGTTCTTC. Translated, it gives CASSLGSYNEQFF.

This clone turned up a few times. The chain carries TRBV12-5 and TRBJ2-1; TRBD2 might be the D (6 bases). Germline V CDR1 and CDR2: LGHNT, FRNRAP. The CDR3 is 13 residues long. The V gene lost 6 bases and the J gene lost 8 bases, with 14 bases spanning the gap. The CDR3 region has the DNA TGTGCTAGTGGGAACGGGGGTGGCCATGAGCAGTTCTTC. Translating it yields CASGNGGGHEQFF.

CDR3 amino acids: CASSSQGPLSYTF. The CDR3 region has the DNA TGTGCCAGCAGTTCTCAGGGGCCCCTAAGCTACACCTTC. V usage is TRBV6-5 and J usage is TRBJ1-2, with D possibly being TRBD1 (6 bases). The CDR3 has 13 amino acids. V was cut by 4 bases and J by 9 bases, with 15 bases left in between. Per germline, CDR1 MNHEY and CDR2 SVGAGI.

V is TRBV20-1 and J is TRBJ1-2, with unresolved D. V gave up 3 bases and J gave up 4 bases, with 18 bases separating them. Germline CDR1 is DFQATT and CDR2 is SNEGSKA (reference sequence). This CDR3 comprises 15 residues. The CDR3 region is CSASGEAGRGYGYTF. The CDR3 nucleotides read TGCAGTGCTAGTGGGGAGGCGGGTAGAGGCTATGGCTACACCTTC.

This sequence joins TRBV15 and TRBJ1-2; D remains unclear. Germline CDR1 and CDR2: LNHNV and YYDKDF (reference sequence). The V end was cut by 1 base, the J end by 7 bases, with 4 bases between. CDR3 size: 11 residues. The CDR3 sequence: CATSRGGGYTF. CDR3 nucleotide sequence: TGTGCCACCAGCAGAGGAGGTGGCTACACCTTC.

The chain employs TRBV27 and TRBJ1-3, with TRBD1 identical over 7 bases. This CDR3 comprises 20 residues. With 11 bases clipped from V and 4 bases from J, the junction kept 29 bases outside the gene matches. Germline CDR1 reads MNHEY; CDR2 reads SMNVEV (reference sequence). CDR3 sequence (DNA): TGTGCCCCCACTTCCCGGGACAGCTTTCTCCCCTTGGGCTCCGGAAACACCATATATTTT. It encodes CAPTSRDSFLPLGSGNTIYF.

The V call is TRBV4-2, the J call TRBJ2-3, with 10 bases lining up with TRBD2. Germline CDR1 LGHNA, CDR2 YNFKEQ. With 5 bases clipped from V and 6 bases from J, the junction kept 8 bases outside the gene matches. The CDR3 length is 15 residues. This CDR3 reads CASSEAGGPSDTQYF. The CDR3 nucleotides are TGTGCCAGCAGCGAAGCGGGGGGGCCTTCTGATACGCAGTATTTT.

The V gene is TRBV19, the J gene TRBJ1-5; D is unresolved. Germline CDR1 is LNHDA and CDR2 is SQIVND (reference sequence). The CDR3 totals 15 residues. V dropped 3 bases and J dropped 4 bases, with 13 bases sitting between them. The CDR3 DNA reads TGTGCCAGTAGTATCCTTCGGGCGCCAAATCAGCCCCAGCATTTT. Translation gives CASSILRAPNQPQHF.

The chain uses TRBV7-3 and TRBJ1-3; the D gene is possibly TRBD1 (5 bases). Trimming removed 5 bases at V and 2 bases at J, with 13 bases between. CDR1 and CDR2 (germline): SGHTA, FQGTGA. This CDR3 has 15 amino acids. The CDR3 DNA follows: TGTGCCAGCAGCCTAGGGGATTTCGCTGGAAACACCATATATTTT. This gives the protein CASSLGDFAGNTIYF.

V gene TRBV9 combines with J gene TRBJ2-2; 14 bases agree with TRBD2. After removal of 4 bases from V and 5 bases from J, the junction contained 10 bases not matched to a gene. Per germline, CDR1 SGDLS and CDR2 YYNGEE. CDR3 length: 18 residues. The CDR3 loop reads CASSPTGTSGGRTGELFF. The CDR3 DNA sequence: TGTGCCAGCAGCCCAACCGGGACTAGCGGGGGTAGGACCGGGGAGCTGTTTTTT.

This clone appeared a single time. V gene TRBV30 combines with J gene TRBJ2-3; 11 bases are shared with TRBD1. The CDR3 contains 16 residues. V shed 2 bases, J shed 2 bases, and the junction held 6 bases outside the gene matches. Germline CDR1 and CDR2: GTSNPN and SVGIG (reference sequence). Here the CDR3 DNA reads TGTGCCTGGAGTTTCCGGGACAGGGGGATCACAGATACGCAGTATTTT. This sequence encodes CAWSFRDRGITDTQYF.

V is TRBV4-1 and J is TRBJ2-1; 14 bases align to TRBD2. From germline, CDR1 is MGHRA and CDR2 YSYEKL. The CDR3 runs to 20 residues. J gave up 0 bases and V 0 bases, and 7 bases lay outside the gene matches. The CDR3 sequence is CASSQDGTSGGPFSYNEQFF. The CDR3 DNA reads TGCGCCAGCAGCCAAGATGGGACTAGCGGGGGCCCCTTCTCCTACAATGAGCAGTTCTTC.

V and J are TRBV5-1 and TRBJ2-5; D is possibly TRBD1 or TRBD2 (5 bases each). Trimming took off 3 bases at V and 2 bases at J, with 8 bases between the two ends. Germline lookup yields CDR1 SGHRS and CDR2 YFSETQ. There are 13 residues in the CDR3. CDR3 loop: CASSSGPQETQYF. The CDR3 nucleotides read TGCGCCAGCAGCTCGGGACCACAAGAGACCCAGTACTTC.